The 13 T cell receptor beta chains below come from one sample, sequenced in a study of T cell clonality in common variable immunodeficiency. Study-wide results and limits: Common variable immunodeficiency TCR beta sequences reportedly had fewer deletions and N-nucleotide insertions.

No antigen is known for these receptors. Repertoires were generated with immunoSEQ multiplex PCR, while TCRdb's copy carries only in-frame clones and drops some. The sample shows 25,000 to 35,000 clones, none of them appearing just once. What was sequenced was peripheral blood mononuclear cells. These receptors were taken from a human donor with common variable immunodeficiency.

This clone has a handful of counts. The CDR3 end falls 3 residues outside the read, so it is completed with the germline J gene. V gene TRBV5-1 combines with J gene TRBJ2-1, with 8 bases lining up with TRBD2. Germline loops: CDR1 SGHRS, CDR2 YFSETQ. CDR3 length: 15 residues. The V segment lost 4 bases and the J segment 1 base; nucleotides outside the gene matches: 4. Incomplete CDR3 DNA: TGCGCCAGCAGCATCTCTAGCGGGTCCTACAATGAG. Translating it yields CASSISSGSYNE. The entire CDR3 protein is CASSISSGSYNEQFF.

In its sample, this clone was seen many times. From the germline J gene comes the end of the CDR3, since the read stops 3 residues before it. This chain connects TRBV20-1 to TRBJ2-4; TRBD2 matches at 14 bases. Germline-derived CDR1 and CDR2 are DFQATT and SNEGSKA (reference sequence). This CDR3 has 16 amino acids. The chain's CDR3 is CSARRELGLAGAIQYF. The DNA read from the CDR3 is TGCAGTGCTAGGCGTGAATTGGGACTAGCGGGGGCTATT.

This clone was counted a few times. The read falls 3 residues short of the CDR3 end, and the missing part is taken from the germline J gene. V gene TRBV2 combines with J gene TRBJ1-5, with 9 bases matching TRBD1. Trimming cost V 4 bases and J 5 bases; bases outside gene matches: 18. CDR3 length: 19 residues. Germline V gives CDR1 SNHLY, CDR2 FYNNEI. The DNA read from the CDR3 is TGTGCCAGCAGTGCCTCAGCACAGGGGGCATTCACACGACATCAGCCC. It translates to CASSASAQGAFTRHQP. The complete CDR3 protein is CASSASAQGAFTRHQPQHF.

As for this clone: The CDR3 end is not reached by the read, which stops 3 residues before it; the germline J gene fills it in. This chain connects TRBV20-1 to TRBJ2-7, with D possibly TRBD2 on 6 matching bases. CDR1 is DFQATT and CDR2 is SNEGSKA in the germline V gene (reference sequence). The CDR3 length is 13 residues. Trimming removed 6 bases at V and 6 bases at J, with 18 bases between. CDR3 DNA (partial): TGCAGTGCCAAGACCGGACTATTGGGCGAG. Protein sequence: CSAKTGLLGE. The full CDR3 reads CSAKTGLLGEQYF.

Comments on this clone: The CDR3 end lies 3 residues beyond the end of the read and is filled in from the germline J gene. V and J are TRBV19 and TRBJ2-1; D is uncertain. Trimming removed 5 bases from V and 1 base from J, with 6 bases in between. CDR1 is LNHDA and CDR2 is SQIVND in the germline V gene (reference sequence). The CDR3 runs to 13 residues. The CDR3 DNA, read in part, is TGTGCCAGTAGTGTGGCTTCCTACAATGAG. It is translated as CASSVASYNE. The CDR3 as a whole reads CASSVASYNEQFF.

This clone occurred many times. The read comes to an end 3 residues before the CDR3 does, leaving the germline J gene to fill in the end. This rearrangement joins TRBV29-1 to TRBJ2-5, with 9 bases identical to TRBD1. The CDR3 contains 12 residues. J gave up 4 bases and V 6 bases, and 3 bases lay outside the gene matches. The germline gives CDR1 SQVTM, CDR2 ANQGSEA. CDR3 bases read: TGCAGCGTGGACAGGGGTGGAGAGACC. Its protein product is CSVDRGGET. The entire CDR3 sequence reads CSVDRGGETQYF.

This clone was found a few times. The read gets to within 3 residues of the CDR3 end, and the germline J gene fills in the rest. The chain recombines TRBV2 with TRBJ2-2; 10 bases agree with TRBD2. CDR3 length: 17 residues. CDR1 SNHLY and CDR2 FYNNEI come from the germline V gene. Unmatched junction bases numbered 10, after V lost 3 bases and J lost 6 bases. The chain's CDR3 is CASSDKVLAGAPGELFF. Incomplete CDR3 DNA: TGTGCCAGCAGTGATAAAGTCCTAGCGGGAGCCCCCGGGGAG.

This clone came up a few times. The read gets to within 3 residues of the CDR3 end, and the germline J gene fills in the rest. This chain connects TRBV20-1 to TRBJ2-1; maybe TRBD2 (6 bases). CDR3 size: 16 residues. Germline loops: CDR1 DFQATT, CDR2 SNEGSKA (reference sequence). Deletions cut 6 bases from V and 0 bases from J, with 18 bases between. The CDR3 here is CSAANRDLSSYNEQFF. The covered CDR3 bases are TGCAGTGCGGCTAACCGGGACTTAAGCTCCTACAATGAG.

This clone was seen many times. The read stops 3 residues short of the end of the CDR3; the missing end is completed from the germline J gene. The V gene is TRBV15, the J gene TRBJ2-1; D remains unclear. V was cut by 4 bases and J by 4 bases, with 5 bases left in between. CDR3 length equals 12 residues. Germline CDR1 LNHNV, CDR2 YYDKDF (reference sequence). The CDR3 spells CATSTQYNEQFF. The covered CDR3 bases are TGTGCCACCAGCACACAATACAATGAG.

This clone is medium-sized within its sample. The CDR3 extends 3 residues past the end of the read, so its final part is completed from the germline J gene. The chain couples TRBV11-2 to TRBJ2-7; perhaps TRBD2 as D (6 bases). The germline CDR1 and CDR2 sequences are SGHAT and FQNNGV. Trimming took 2 bases from V and 6 from J, leaving 11 bases between them. This CDR3 region has 13 residues. The CDR3 DNA, read in part, is TGTGCCAGCAGCTTACCCCAGGGAGGCGAG. This sequence encodes CASSLPQGGE. The entire CDR3 protein reads CASSLPQGGEQYF. Using reference TRBV11-2 and TRBJ2-7 for the parts outside the CDR3, the full variable domain is EAGVAQSPRYKIIEKRQSVAFWCNPISGHATLYWYQQILGQGPKLLIQFQNNGVVDDSQLPKDRFSAERLKGVDSTLKIQPAKLEDSAVYLCASSLPQGGEQYFGPGTRLTVT.

Turning to this clone: From the germline J gene comes the end of the CDR3, since the read stops 3 residues before it. The chain combines TRBV5-1 with TRBJ2-1; TRBD1 might be the D (6 bases). Per the germline V gene, CDR1 is SGHRS and CDR2 is YFSETQ. The CDR3 has 13 amino acids. V lost 7 bases to trimming and J lost 6 bases, with 14 bases between them. The CDR3 DNA, read in part, is TGCGCCAGCCAGGGGCAGGGATTCAATGAG. Encoded protein: CASQGQGFNE. The entire CDR3 protein is CASQGQGFNEQFF.

This clone was observed at least ten times. With the read ending 3 residues before the CDR3 end, the germline J gene is used to fill in that end. The chain joins TRBV19 to TRBJ1-4, with D perhaps matching TRBD1 (5 bases). This CDR3 has 15 amino acids. CDR1 and CDR2 from the germline V gene are LNHDA and SQIVND (reference sequence). V lost 1 base and J 0 bases, leaving 6 bases between the germline ends. The CDR3 sequence: CASSIAGTTNEKLFF. CDR3 bases read: TGTGCCAGTAGTATAGCAGGGACAACTAATGAAAAA.

Comment on this clone: The read gets to within 3 residues of the CDR3 end, and the germline J gene fills in the rest. The chain links TRBV5-1 to TRBJ2-7; 7 positions match TRBD2. This CDR3 spans 14 amino acids. Germline CDR1 is SGHRS and CDR2 is YFSETQ. J gave up 5 bases and V 2 bases, and 7 bases lay outside the gene matches. This CDR3 reads CASSFSGIPDEQYF. The sequenced part of the CDR3 DNA is TGCGCCAGCAGCTTCAGCGGGATACCTGACGAG.